A selection of T cell receptor beta chains follows, all from one sample in a study of Tregs in tolerant kidney transplant recipients. Sequencing used immunoSEQ multiplex PCR; TCRdb keeps in-frame clones, though not all of them. The sample contains about 94,000 clones, 80% to 95% of which appear only once. Specimen: CD4+ T cells from blood, collected before the transplant. The receptors shown here come from a human donor who received a combined kidney and bone marrow transplant. Each CDR3 is given with its conserved first and last residue. D genes are given only for firm matches. Some rows mark clone size as missing; the rest say once, few, many or name a class of expanded clone.

. TRBJ1-2 . TRBV6-1 CASGDKPAYGYTF TGTGCCAGCGGGGACAAACCTGCCTATGGCTACACCTTC
TRBD2 TRBJ2-3 . TRBV27 CASRVGGADTQYF TGTGCCAGCAGGGTGGGAGGGGCAGATACGCAGTATTTT
. TRBJ1-6 . TRBV4-2 CASSQGPGRVDSPLHF TGTGCCAGCAGCCAGGGCCCGGGCAGGGTAGATTCACCCCTCCACTTT
TRBD2 TRBJ2-1 . TRBV27 CASSLSLAGVHNEQFF TGTGCCAGCAGTTTATCGCTAGCGGGAGTCCACAATGAGCAGTTCTTC
TRBD2 TRBJ2-7 . TRBV2 CASSEGSRTSGNHRHAEQYF TGTGCCAGCAGTGAAGGGAGTCGGACTAGCGGGAATCATCGGCATGCCGAGCAGTACTTC
TRBD1 TRBJ1-2 . TRBV5-3 CARSRVDRAKNYGYTF TGTGCCAGAAGCCGGGTGGACAGGGCCAAGAACTATGGCTACACCTTC
. TRBJ1-1 . TRBV9 CASSSRVGAHTEAFF TGTGCCAGCAGCTCACGGGTGGGGGCGCACACTGAAGCTTTCTTT
. TRBJ1-4 . TRBV6-5 CASSSRHRLNEKLFF TGTGCCAGCAGTTCAAGACATCGACTAAATGAAAAACTGTTTTTT
TRBD2 TRBJ2-1 . TRBV7-2 CASSLLPSGIFF TGTGCCAGCAGCTTACTCCCTAGCGGGATATTCTTC
. TRBJ1-1 once TRBV19 CASSHAHHHMRSEAFF TGTGCCAGTAGTCACGCCCATCATCATATGAGGTCTGAAGCTTTCTTT
. TRBJ2-7 . TRBV7-2 CASSLVGAPPYEQYF TGTGCCAGCAGCTTAGTGGGGGCGCCCCCTTACGAGCAGTACTTC
TRBD1 TRBJ1-3 . TRBV28 CASTRDRGNTIYF TGTGCCAGCACCCGGGACAGGGGAAACACCATATATTTT
TRBD1 TRBJ1-5 . TRBV5-6 CASSVTGTGSQPQHF TGTGCCAGCAGCGTAACCGGGACAGGGAGTCAGCCCCAGCATTTT
. TRBJ1-2 . TRBV5-1 CASRSTGSHYGYTF TGCGCCAGCAGATCTACAGGGTCCCACTATGGCTACACCTTC
TRBD2 TRBJ2-7 . TRBV30 CAWMTSGYEQYF TGTGCCTGGATGACTAGCGGCTACGAGCAGTACTTC
TRBD2 TRBJ2-1 . TRBV30 CAWSTGGGNEQFF TGTGCCTGGAGTACGGGAGGAGGGAATGAGCAGTTCTTC
. TRBJ2-7 . TRBV7-9 CASRATGNYEQYF TGTGCCAGCAGGGCAACAGGGAACTACGAGCAGTACTTC
. TRBJ2-7 . TRBV4-2 CASSQDGRWSDEQYF TGTGCCAGCAGCCAAGACGGCCGGTGGAGCGACGAGCAGTACTTC
TRBD2 TRBJ2-1 . TRBV15 CATSRDLARGWGNEQFF TGTGCCACCAGCAGAGATCTAGCGCGGGGGTGGGGCAATGAGCAGTTCTTC
. TRBJ1-2 once TRBV5-1 CASSLAVGVGGYTF TGCGCCAGCAGCTTGGCCGTAGGGGTGGGAGGCTACACCTTC
TRBD1 TRBJ1-1 once TRBV28 CAIATGRHAFF TGTGCCATCGCGACAGGGCGGCATGCTTTCTTT
TRBD2 TRBJ2-7 once TRBV7-9 CASSLGFGAGVVGEQYF TGTGCCAGCAGCTTAGGATTCGGCGCGGGAGTGGTTGGCGAGCAGTACTTC
TRBD2 TRBJ2-2 . TRBV5-4 CASSTLLAGNTGELFF TGTGCCAGCAGCACGTTACTAGCGGGGAACACCGGGGAGCTGTTTTTT
TRBD1 TRBJ2-7 . TRBV18 CASSGQQSYEQYF TGTGCCAGCTCGGGACAGCAGTCCTACGAGCAGTACTTC
. TRBJ2-2 . TRBV5-4 CASSKGHDTGELFF TGTGCCAGCAGCAAGGGACATGACACCGGGGAGCTGTTTTTT
TRBD1 TRBJ1-2 . TRBV5-6 CASSIGQGASYGYTF TGTGCCAGCAGCATCGGACAGGGGGCTAGTTATGGCTACACCTTC
. TRBJ1-1 . TRBV30 CAWSVQHPEAFF TGTGCCTGGAGTGTACAGCATCCTGAAGCTTTCTTT
. TRBJ1-5 . TRBV30 CAYKTRNQPQHF TGTGCCTACAAGACGAGGAATCAGCCCCAGCATTTT
. TRBJ2-5 . TRBV7-2 CASSRGGEETQYF TGTGCCAGCAGCCGAGGGGGAGAAGAGACCCAGTACTTC
. TRBJ1-1 . TRBV2 CASSARRGNTEAFF TGTGCCAGCAGTGCTCGCAGGGGGAACACTGAAGCTTTCTTT
. TRBJ1-2 . TRBV5-6 CASSWGQSFYGYTF TGTGCCAGCAGCTGGGGACAAAGTTTCTATGGCTACACCTTC
TRBD1 TRBJ1-6 . TRBV2 CASSEGGGNSPLHF TGTGCCAGCAGTGAAGGAGGGGGCAATTCACCCCTCCACTTT
TRBD1 TRBJ2-1 . TRBV5-1 CASSLEGQGNQFF TGCGCCAGCAGCTTGGAGGGACAGGGTAACCAGTTCTTC
. TRBJ1-3 . TRBV19 CASSIPPGWAGSFGNTIYF TGTGCCAGTAGTATTCCCCCAGGCTGGGCGGGGAGCTTTGGAAACACCATATATTTT
. TRBJ2-3 once TRBV12-5 CASGLEYTDTQYF TGTGCTAGTGGTTTGGAATACACAGATACGCAGTATTTT
TRBD1 TRBJ2-5 . TRBV7-8 CASSLAAQGARETQYF TGTGCCAGCAGCTTAGCGGCCCAGGGGGCTCGGGAGACCCAGTACTTC
. TRBJ1-1 . TRBV11-2 CASSFTGTETTEAFF TGTGCCAGCAGCTTTACCGGGACTGAGACCACTGAAGCTTTCTTT
TRBD1 TRBJ1-1 . TRBV6-5 CASSYIGQVTEAFF TGTGCCAGCAGTTACATCGGACAGGTGACTGAAGCTTTCTTT
. TRBJ2-2 . TRBV7-8 CASSLSGGLTGELFF TGTGCCAGCAGCTTAAGCGGTGGCCTCACCGGGGAGCTGTTTTTT
TRBD1 TRBJ2-7 . TRBV18 CASSPSYGTGGYEQYF TGTGCCAGCTCACCATCGTACGGGACAGGGGGCTACGAGCAGTACTTC
TRBD1 TRBJ2-7 . TRBV6-4 CASRAGTANGQYF TGTGCCAGCAGAGCCGGGACAGCAAACGGGCAGTACTTC
TRBD2 TRBJ2-7 . TRBV4-3 CASSQESSGTSGRGKYF TGCGCCAGCAGCCAAGAAAGTTCCGGGACTAGCGGGAGGGGAAAGTACTTC
TRBD1 TRBJ1-4 few TRBV29-1 CSVLRTGTNEKLFF TGCAGCGTCTTACGGACAGGGACGAATGAAAAACTGTTTTTT
. TRBJ1-4 . TRBV6-1 CASSEYRGGEEKLFF TGTGCCAGCAGTGAATATCGGGGAGGGGAGGAAAAACTGTTTTTT
. TRBJ1-1 . TRBV27 CASSVVRGTNTEAFF TGTGCCAGCAGCGTAGTTAGGGGGACGAACACTGAAGCTTTCTTT
. TRBJ1-5 once TRBV18 CASSPGGLSQPQHF TGTGCCAGCTCACCGGGGGGGTTAAGTCAGCCCCAGCATTTT
. TRBJ1-5 few TRBV6-6 CASDAQGAYQPQHF TGTGCCAGCGATGCCCAGGGCGCCTATCAGCCCCAGCATTTT
. TRBJ2-1 . TRBV30 CAWRGGTTYNEQFF TGTGCCTGGAGGGGGGGGACAACCTACAATGAGCAGTTCTTC
. TRBJ1-6 once TRBV18 CASSPLGTGYNSPLHF TGTGCCAGCTCACCCCTCGGCACGGGCTATAATTCACCCCTCCACTTT
. TRBJ1-3 . TRBV19 CASRETAYGSGNTIYF TGTGCCAGTAGGGAGACAGCTTACGGCTCTGGAAACACCATATATTTT
. TRBJ1-2 . TRBV9 CASSVPGGGYTF TGTGCCAGCAGCGTCCCCGGAGGCGGCTACACCTTC
TRBD1 TRBJ1-1 once TRBV11-1 CASSTRQGGTEAFF TGTGCCAGCAGCACCCGACAGGGGGGAACTGAAGCTTTCTTT